The 25 T cell receptor beta chains listed next were all sequenced from one sample in a study of blood T cell repertoires in COVID-19. TCRdb's table, derived via immunoSEQ multiplex PCR, lists solely in-frame clones and lacks some. The profile shows 150,000 or so clones, roughly 84% of them singletons. Sequences were obtained from PBMCs or T cells enriched from blood (not recorded which). These receptor sequences come from a woman aged 45-60 years who had been exposed to COVID-19.

This chain links TRBV24-1 with TRBJ2-3; possible D gene TRBD1, 6 bases. Trimming removed 5 bases at V and 4 bases at J, with 21 bases between. CDR3 length: 17 amino acids. Germline assignment: CDR1 KGHDR and CDR2 SFDVKD. The CDR3: CATSASAGTSLSDTQYF. The CDR3 nucleotides are TGTGCCACCAGTGCCTCAGCCGGGACATCTCTTTCAGATACGCAGTATTTT.

The rearrangement uses TRBV30 and TRBJ1-5; a weak D match, TRBD1 (5 bases). Germline lookup yields CDR1 GTSNPN and CDR2 SVGIG (reference sequence). V was clipped by 5 bases and J by 7 bases, with 12 bases between them. The CDR3 covers 12 residues. The DNA for the CDR3 is TGTGCCTGGTCAGGAGGGGAACAGCCCCAGCATTTT. It encodes CAWSGGEQPQHF.

This rearrangement joins TRBV5-4 to TRBJ2-3; TRBD1 matches 7 bases. The CDR3 covers 15 residues. V lost 6 bases to trimming and J lost 4 bases; unmatched junction nucleotides: 11. CDR1 SGHNT and CDR2 YYREEE come from the germline V gene (reference sequence). As DNA, the CDR3 is TGTGCCAGCACCCTGAGGGGGCCGCACGCAGATACGCAGTATTTT. Translating gives CASTLRGPHADTQYF.

J is TRBJ2-4 and V is TRBV7-9; 10 bases agree with TRBD2. This CDR3 contains 19 residues. V shed 4 bases and J 0 bases; nucleotides not matched to a gene: 12. Germline V CDR1 and CDR2: SEHNR, FQNEAQ (reference sequence). CDR3 bases: TGTGCCAGCAGCTATTCCGGGACTAGCGCGAGACTAGCCAAAAACATTCAGTACTTC. This gives the protein CASSYSGTSARLAKNIQYF.

This clone was seen repeatedly, ten times or more. The CDR3 coding sequence is TGTGCCAGTAGTCTCAGGCTCAATGAGCAGTTCTTC. Protein sequence: CASSLRLNEQFF. The rearrangement links TRBV19 to TRBJ2-1; D gene unclear. Germline CDR1 is LNHDA and CDR2 is SQIVND (reference sequence). The length of the CDR3 is 12 residues. The V gene lost 5 bases and the J gene lost 6 bases, with 8 bases spanning the gap. Full variable domain (rest looked up from reference TRBV19 and TRBJ2-1): DGGITQSPKYLFRKEGQNVTLSCEQNLNHDAMYWYRQDPGQGLRLIYYSQIVNDFQKGDIAEGYSVSREKKESFPLTVTSAQKNPTAFYLCASSLRLNEQFFGPGTRLTVL.

The chain uses TRBV19 and TRBJ2-6, with 10 bases aligning to TRBD1. The CDR3 loop spans 18 amino acids. Trimming removed 5 bases from V and 0 bases from J; junction bases left unmatched: 7. Germline V gene sequence: CDR1 LNHDA, CDR2 SQIVND (reference sequence). In nucleotides, the CDR3 is TGTGCCAGTAGTCCCCGGGGACAGGGGAGCTCTGGGGCCAACGTCCTGACTTTC. Protein product: CASSPRGQGSSGANVLTF.

This chain links TRBV7-2 with TRBJ1-2; 8 nucleotides line up with TRBD1. With V trimmed by 2 bases and J by 8 bases, 7 bases remained unmatched. CDR3 size: 14 residues. The germline CDR1 and CDR2 sequences are SGHTA and FQGNSA. The CDR3 loop reads CASSLSAGGGGYTF. In nucleotides, the CDR3 is TGTGCCAGCAGCTTATCTGCAGGGGGCGGCGGCTACACCTTC.

The chain employs TRBV3-1 (or the pseudogene TRBV3-2) and TRBJ1-6; D uncertain. Germline CDR1 reads LGHDT; CDR2 reads YNNKEL (reference sequence). Deletions cut 1 base from V and 13 bases from J, with 11 bases between. The CDR3 is made up of 13 amino acids. The CDR3 reads CASSQGPVMPLHF. The CDR3 coding sequence is TGTGCCAGCAGCCAAGGGCCTGTGATGCCCCTCCACTTT.

The rearrangement joins TRBV21-1 to TRBJ1-1. TRBV21-1 is an annotated pseudogene. CDR3 length equals 15 residues. For the CDR3, the DNA is TGTGCCAGCAGCACCCCGGGAGGGCGCGGCACTGAAGCTTTCTTT. This translates into CASSTPGGRGTEAFF.

This clone is medium-sized. This chain joins TRBV6-4 and TRBJ2-1; TRBD1 is a possible D gene (6 bases). This CDR3 contains 15 residues. V lost 0 bases and J 2 bases, leaving 8 bases between the germline ends. Germline CDR1 is MRHNA and CDR2 is SNTAGT. The CDR3, as DNA: TGTGCCAGCAGTGACTCCCAGGGGCCCTACAATGAGCAGTTCTTC. It encodes CASSDSQGPYNEQFF.

The genes are TRBV6-5 and TRBJ2-5; 8 nucleotides agree with TRBD1. The germline gives CDR1 MNHEY, CDR2 SVGAGI. The CDR3 spans 12 residues. Trimming removed 6 bases from V and 6 bases from J; junction bases left unmatched: 3. CDR3 in amino acids: CASSWDRQTQYF. CDR3 DNA: TGTGCCAGCAGCTGGGACAGGCAGACCCAGTACTTC.

V and J are TRBV10-1 and TRBJ1-1; D possibly corresponds to TRBD1 (5 bases). The length of the CDR3 is 14 residues. Trimming cost V 3 bases and J 6 bases, with 14 bases left between them. Germline CDR1 WNHNN, CDR2 SYGVQD (reference sequence). The CDR3 nucleotides are TGCGCCAGCAGTGATCACGGGGGGAGCGCTGAAGCTTTCTTT. Translated: CASSDHGGSAEAFF.

V usage is TRBV7-2 and J usage is TRBJ2-7; TRBD2 aligns across 7 bases. Per the germline V gene, CDR1 is SGHTA and CDR2 is FQGNSA. The V gene end was trimmed by 5 bases and the J gene end by 7 bases; junction bases not matched to a gene: 5. The CDR3 is 12 residues long. As DNA, the CDR3 is TGTGCCAGCAGCCGCGGGAGCGTTGAGCAGTACTTC. It encodes CASSRGSVEQYF.

This clone was seen once. The chain is built from TRBV7-2 and TRBJ1-5; no definite D call. Trimming stripped 1 base from V and 0 bases from J, with 7 bases between. Germline lookup yields CDR1 SGHTA and CDR2 FQGNSA. This CDR3 has 15 amino acids. CDR3 bases: TGTGCCAGCAGCTTAGGGCGGCGTAGCAATCAGCCCCAGCATTTT. Residues: CASSLGRRSNQPQHF.

This clone appeared many times. V usage is TRBV19 and J usage is TRBJ1-1; 7 positions agree with TRBD1. The CDR3 length is 15 residues. The V gene's germline CDR1 is LNHDA and CDR2 SQIVND (reference sequence). Losses at the gene ends were 4 bases for V and 2 bases for J; bases not matched to a gene: 7. CDR3 sequence: CASSTGTELNTEAFF. As DNA, the CDR3 is TGTGCCAGTAGTACCGGGACAGAACTAAACACTGAAGCTTTCTTT. The full variable domain, completed using reference TRBV19 and TRBJ1-1, is DGGITQSPKYLFRKEGQNVTLSCEQNLNHDAMYWYRQDPGQGLRLIYYSQIVNDFQKGDIAEGYSVSREKKESFPLTVTSAQKNPTAFYLCASSTGTELNTEAFFGQGTRLTVV.

This sequence joins TRBV19 and TRBJ1-6; 10 bases fit TRBD1. With V trimmed by 7 bases and J by 7 bases, 13 bases remained unmatched. This CDR3 comprises 17 residues. Per the germline V gene, CDR1 is LNHDA and CDR2 is SQIVND (reference sequence). The CDR3 nucleotides read TGTGCCAGTAAAGAGACAGGGGGCGCCTGGATGAATTCACCCCTCCACTTT. Protein: CASKETGGAWMNSPLHF.

This sequence joins TRBV2 and TRBJ2-2; 9 bases are shared with TRBD2. Per germline, CDR1 SNHLY and CDR2 FYNNEI. V gave up 7 bases and J gave up 3 bases; unmatched junction bases: 0. This CDR3 spans 13 amino acids. The CDR3 protein is CASKREDTGELFF. The CDR3 DNA follows: TGTGCCAGCAAGCGGGAGGACACCGGGGAGCTGTTTTTT.

J is TRBJ2-7 and V is TRBV25-1; D is undetermined. CDR1 is MGHDK, CDR2 SYGVNS, per germline. This CDR3 has 12 residues. The V and J ends lost 4 bases and 4 bases respectively, with 8 bases between them. CDR3 sequence (DNA): TGTGCCAGCAGTGTGGCCGTTTACGAGCAGTACTTC. Its translation is CASSVAVYEQYF.

In this sample, this clone turned up once. The J gene is TRBJ2-7, the V gene TRBV10-3; D might be TRBD2 (6 bases). From germline, CDR1 is ENHRY and CDR2 SYGVKD. This CDR3 is 12 amino acids long. Deletions cut 11 bases from V and 0 bases from J, with 11 bases between. The CDR3 sequence is CAPTSRSYEQYF. For the CDR3, the DNA is TGTGCCCCGACTAGTCGCTCCTACGAGCAGTACTTC.

The J gene is TRBJ2-3, the V gene TRBV6-5, with 8 positions matching TRBD2. The V and J ends lost 2 bases and 3 bases, in that order; junction bases with no gene match: 4. Germline CDR1 is MNHEY and CDR2 is SVGAGI. The CDR3 extends over 15 amino acids. CDR3 nucleotide sequence: TGTGCCAGCAGTTACGATGGACTAGCTACAGATACGCAGTATTTT. Its translation: CASSYDGLATDTQYF.

This clone has only a few counts. The V call is TRBV15, the J call TRBJ2-7; possibly TRBD2 for D (7 bases). V was cut by 0 bases and J by 6 bases, with 15 bases left in between. In germline, CDR1 is LNHNV, CDR2 YYDKDF (reference sequence). The CDR3 runs 15 residues. The CDR3 nucleotides are TGTGCCACCAGCAGAGATCGGCGGGGGCAGACCGAGCAGTACTTC. Its translation: CATSRDRRGQTEQYF.

V and J are TRBV12-3 or TRBV12-4 and TRBJ2-5; perhaps TRBD2 as D (6 bases). V dropped 6 bases and J dropped 2 bases, with 10 bases sitting between them. The CDR3 sequence is 13 residues long. The CDR3 reads CASSLSGQETQYF. Here the CDR3 DNA reads TGTGCCAGCAGCCTAAGCGGGCAAGAGACCCAGTACTTC.

The chain uses TRBV20-1 and TRBJ2-7; possible D gene TRBD1, 5 bases. This CDR3 spans 16 amino acids. The V gene lost 3 bases and the J gene lost 0 bases, with 18 bases spanning the gap. Germline V CDR1 and CDR2: DFQATT, SNEGSKA (reference sequence). Here the CDR3 DNA reads TGCAGTGCTAGTAAGGTGGGGCGGCCCAGCTCCTACGAGCAGTACTTC. It encodes CSASKVGRPSSYEQYF.

The V gene is TRBV7-9, the J gene TRBJ2-3; 9 bases line up with TRBD2. Germline CDR1 SEHNR, CDR2 FQNEAQ (reference sequence). The CDR3 has 16 amino acids. V was pared by 6 bases and J by 6 bases, with 13 bases of the junction left unmatched. The CDR3 sequence: CASRRGSGGPGDTQYF. The CDR3 DNA follows: TGTGCCAGCAGGAGGGGAAGCGGGGGGCCTGGTGATACGCAGTATTTT.

J is TRBJ2-2 and V is TRBV10-1; TRBD1 matches 9 bases. The germline V gene has CDR1 WNHNN and CDR2 SYGVQD (reference sequence). V was pared by 3 bases and J by 5 bases, with 13 bases of the junction left unmatched. The CDR3 extends over 18 amino acids. CDR3 loop: CASSDPSPGTGTTGELFF. The CDR3 DNA reads TGCGCCAGCAGTGACCCTTCTCCCGGGACAGGGACAACCGGGGAGCTGTTTTTT.